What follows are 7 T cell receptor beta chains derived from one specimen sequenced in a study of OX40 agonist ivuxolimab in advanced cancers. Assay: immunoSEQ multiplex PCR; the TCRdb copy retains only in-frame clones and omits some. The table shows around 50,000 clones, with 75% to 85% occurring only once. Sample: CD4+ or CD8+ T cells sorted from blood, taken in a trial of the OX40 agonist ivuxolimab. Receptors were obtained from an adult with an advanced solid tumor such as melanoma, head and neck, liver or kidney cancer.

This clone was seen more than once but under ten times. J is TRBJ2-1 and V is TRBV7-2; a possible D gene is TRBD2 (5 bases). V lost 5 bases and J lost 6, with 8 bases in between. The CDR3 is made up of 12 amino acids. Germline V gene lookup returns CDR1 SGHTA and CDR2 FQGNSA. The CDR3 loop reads CASSGRGNEQFF. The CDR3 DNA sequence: TGTGCCAGCAGCGGGAGAGGCAATGAGCAGTTCTTC.

In DNA, the CDR3 is TGTGCCAGCAGCTTAGGACAGGTACACACTGAAGCTTTCTTT. This gives the protein CASSLGQVHTEAFF. The chain has TRBV11-2 and TRBJ1-1, with D possibly being TRBD1 (6 bases). Germline V gene lookup returns CDR1 SGHAT and CDR2 FQNNGV. Trimming stripped 1 base from V and 3 bases from J, with 9 bases between. The CDR3 runs to 14 residues.

The CDR3 loop is CASGLWDSRGSPLHF. CDR3 bases: TGTGCTAGTGGTTTGTGGGACAGCCGGGGTTCACCCCTCCACTTT. The chain links TRBV12-5 to TRBJ1-6; TRBD1 matches 7 bases. The CDR3 runs to 15 residues. Germline V gene data show CDR1 as LGHNT and CDR2 as FRNRAP. Unmatched junction bases numbered 7, after V lost 2 bases and J lost 9 bases.

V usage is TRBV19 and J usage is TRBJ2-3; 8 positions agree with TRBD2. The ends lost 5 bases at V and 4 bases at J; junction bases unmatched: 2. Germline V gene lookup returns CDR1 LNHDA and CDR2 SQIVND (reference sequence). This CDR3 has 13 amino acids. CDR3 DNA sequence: TGTGCCAGTAGTTGGCGGGGGGCAGATACGCAGTATTTT. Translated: CASSWRGADTQYF.

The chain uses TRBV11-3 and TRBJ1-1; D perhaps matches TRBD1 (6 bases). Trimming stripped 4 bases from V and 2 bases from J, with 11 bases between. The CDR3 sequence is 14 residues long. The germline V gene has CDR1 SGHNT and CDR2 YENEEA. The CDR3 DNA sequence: TGTGCCAGCAGCTGGACCGGGACAAACACTGAAGCTTTCTTT. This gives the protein CASSWTGTNTEAFF.

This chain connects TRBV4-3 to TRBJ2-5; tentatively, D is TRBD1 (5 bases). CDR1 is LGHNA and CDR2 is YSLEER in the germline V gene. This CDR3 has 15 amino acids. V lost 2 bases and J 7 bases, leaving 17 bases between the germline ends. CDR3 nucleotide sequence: TGCGCCAGCAGCCAAACGACAGCCTCTAAGGGGACCCAGTACTTC. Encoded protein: CASSQTTASKGTQYF.

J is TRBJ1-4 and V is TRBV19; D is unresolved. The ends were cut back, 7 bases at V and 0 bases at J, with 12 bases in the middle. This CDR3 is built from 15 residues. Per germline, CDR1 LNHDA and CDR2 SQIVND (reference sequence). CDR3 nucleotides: TGTGCCAGTACCGTCGGAGACGCAACTAATGAAAAACTGTTTTTT. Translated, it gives CASTVGDATNEKLFF.